One sample yielded the 2 T cell receptor beta chains listed below, sequenced in a study of early stage breast cancer tumors. TCRdb keeps only in-frame clones here, not all; method: immunoSEQ multiplex PCR. The repertoire includes 50,000 to 75,000 clones, roughly 80% of them detected once, and more than 3% sits in the top ten. Specimen: blood. All receptors come from a person under 45 with breast cancer.

Only a few counts were recorded for this clone. V gene TRBV7-2 combines with J gene TRBJ2-3; D ambiguous. V lost 5 bases and J lost 4, with 7 bases in between. The CDR3 spans 12 residues. Germline assignment: CDR1 SGHTA and CDR2 FQGNSA. CDR3 sequence (DNA): TGTGCCAGCAGCCTAAAAGCAGATACGCAGTATTTT. It yields the protein CASSLKADTQYF.

The chain recombines TRBV5-4 with TRBJ1-6; D possibly corresponds to TRBD1 (5 bases). Germline CDR1 SGHNT, CDR2 YYREEE (reference sequence). The CDR3 length is 17 residues. The V and J ends lost 4 bases and 0 bases respectively, with 14 bases between them. Here the CDR3 DNA reads TGTGCCAGCAGCAAAGTCGGGGCCAGCTCCTATAATTCACCCCTCCACTTT. This sequence encodes CASSKVGASSYNSPLHF.